Sequencing of this T cell receptor beta chain was carried out in a study of CD8+ T cells in alopecia areata. Study-wide results and limits: Among the top 100, expanded CD8+ clones, as well as scalp clonality, were significantly decreased by tofacitinib.

Reverse transcription of extracted RNA yielded cDNA, which provided the sequencing template. Here immunoSEQ multiplex PCR was the method, and the copy in TCRdb shows in-frame clones only, minus some. The data show some 130,000 clones, nearly 55% seen once. J lost 3 bases, V lost 4 bases, and 3 bases had no gene match. CDR3 length: 14 amino acids. Germline V gene data show CDR1 as SGHDN and CDR2 as FVKESK. In regard to this clone: What it binds is not known.

Regarding treatment: oral pan-JAK inhibitor, 5-10 mg twice daily. Lesional scalp punch biopsies and peripheral blood were collected from alopecia areata patients. PBMC-derived CD4+ and CD8+ T cells were sorted. The chain has TRBV14 and TRBJ2-3; 8 positions match TRBD1. This sequence originates from a human donor with alopecia areata. The specimen comprised CD8+ T cells sorted from blood, sampled at week 4, from a patient treated with tofacitinib. CDR3 nucleotides: TGTGCCAGCAGCCTCGGACAGGGTACAGATACGCAGTATTTT. This codes for CASSLGQGTDTQYF.